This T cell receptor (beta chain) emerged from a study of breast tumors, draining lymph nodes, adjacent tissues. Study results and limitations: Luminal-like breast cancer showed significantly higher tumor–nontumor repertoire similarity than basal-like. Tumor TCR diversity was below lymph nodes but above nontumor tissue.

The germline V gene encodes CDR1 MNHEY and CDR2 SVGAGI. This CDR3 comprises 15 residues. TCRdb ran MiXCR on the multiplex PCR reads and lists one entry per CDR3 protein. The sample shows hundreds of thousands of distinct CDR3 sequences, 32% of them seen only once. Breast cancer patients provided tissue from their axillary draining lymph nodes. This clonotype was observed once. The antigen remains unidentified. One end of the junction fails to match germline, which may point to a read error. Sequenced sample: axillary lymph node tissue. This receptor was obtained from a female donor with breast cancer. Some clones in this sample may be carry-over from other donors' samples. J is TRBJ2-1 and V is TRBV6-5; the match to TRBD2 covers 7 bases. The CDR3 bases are TGTGCCAGCAGGCCACCCGGGACTAACAACAATGGGCAGTTCTTC. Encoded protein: CASRPPGTNNNGQFF.